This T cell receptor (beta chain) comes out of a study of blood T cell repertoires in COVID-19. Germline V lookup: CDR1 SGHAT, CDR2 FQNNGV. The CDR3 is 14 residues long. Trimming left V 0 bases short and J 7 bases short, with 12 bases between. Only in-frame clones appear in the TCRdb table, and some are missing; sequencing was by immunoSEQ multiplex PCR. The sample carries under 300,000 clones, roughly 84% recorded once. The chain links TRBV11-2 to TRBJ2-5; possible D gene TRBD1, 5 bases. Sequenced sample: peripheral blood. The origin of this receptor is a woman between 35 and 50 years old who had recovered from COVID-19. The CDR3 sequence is CASSLDSPQGTQYF. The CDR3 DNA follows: TGTGCCAGCAGCTTAGACTCCCCCCAGGGGACCCAGTACTTC.